The clone carrying this T cell receptor (beta chain) has more than one count but fewer than ten. A much larger clone lies one base from this, so it may be a read error. The source of the sample is a study of T cell repertoires in aging, cancer and after chemotherapy. Across the whole study: Six age groups, ranging from 30 or younger to 70 or older, included the donors. Pre- and post-chemotherapy samples were paired from chronic lymphocytic leukemia patients treated with fludarabine- or bendamustine-based regimens.

Germline values: CDR1 SEHNR, CDR2 FQNEAQ (reference sequence). The CDR3 runs 13 residues. Peripheral blood genomic DNA, not sorted cells or RNA, was the template. Multiplex touch-down PCR with TRB-A/B primers amplified rearranged V-D-J TRB sequences. TCRdb reprocessed the multiplex PCR reads with MiXCR, giving one entry per CDR3 protein. This table has approximately 4,200 distinct CDR3 sequences, around 20% appearing once. The material sequenced was blood. This clonotype was obtained from a human donor with a blood cancer. The chain has TRBV7-9 and TRBJ1-2; unclear D gene. The DNA of the CDR3 is TGTGCCAGCAGCTTAGCAGGGAAGGGCGGCTACATCTTC. The encoded protein is CASSLAGKGGYIF.